These 26 T cell receptor beta chains came from one sample sequenced in a study of blood T cell repertoires in COVID-19. Only in-frame clones appear in the TCRdb table, and some are missing; sequencing was by immunoSEQ multiplex PCR. Among roughly 88,000 clones, roughly nine tenths were seen once, and the ten largest hold around 18%. The sample consisted of peripheral blood. These receptor sequences come from a woman aged 55-75 years with COVID-19, enrolled during active disease.

The chain carries TRBV3-1 (or the pseudogene TRBV3-2) and TRBJ2-3, with 11 positions matching TRBD2. Looked up from germline, CDR1 is LGHDT and CDR2 is YNNKEL (reference sequence). This CDR3 region has 20 residues. V shed 1 base and J 5 bases; nucleotides not matched to a gene: 17. The CDR3 is CASSQARDPNSGGARDTQYF. DNA for the CDR3: TGTGCCAGCAGCCAAGCTCGGGACCCCAATAGCGGGGGGGCCCGAGATACGCAGTATTTT.

The V gene is TRBV7-9, the J gene TRBJ1-2, with 8 bases identical to TRBD1. Trimming at V came to 5 bases and at J to 6 bases, leaving 8 bases not matched to a gene. From germline, CDR1 is SEHNR and CDR2 FQNEAQ (reference sequence). The CDR3 loop spans 14 amino acids. The CDR3 region has the DNA TGTGCCAGCAGCCCCGGACAGGGAGTGAATGGCTACACCTTC. The encoded protein is CASSPGQGVNGYTF.

The chain joins TRBV7-8 to TRBJ1-1; maybe TRBD1 (5 bases). Germline V CDR1 and CDR2: SGHVS, FQNEAQ. The ends were cut back, 5 bases at V and 6 bases at J, with 10 bases in the middle. The CDR3 extends over 12 amino acids. The CDR3 loop reads CASSLQGSEAFF. For the CDR3, the DNA is TGTGCCAGCAGCCTCCAGGGATCTGAAGCTTTCTTT. The entire variable domain, with the rest obtained from reference TRBV7-8 and TRBJ1-1, is as follows: GAGVSQSPRYKVAKRGQDVALRCDPISGHVSLFWYQQALGQGPEFLTYFQNEAQLDKSGLPSDRFFAERPEGSVSTLKIQRTQQEDSAVYLCASSLQGSEAFFGQGTRLTVV.

The chain combines TRBV11-2 with TRBJ2-7; 10 bases are a match to TRBD1. Germline V CDR1 and CDR2: SGHAT, FQNNGV. J gave up 4 bases and V 5 bases, and 8 bases lay outside the gene matches. CDR3 length: 15 residues. CDR3: CASSVPGQGLYEQYF. DNA of the CDR3: TGTGCCAGCAGCGTACCGGGACAGGGGTTATACGAGCAGTACTTC.

The chain has TRBV14 and TRBJ1-1; D remains unclear. CDR1 SGHDN and CDR2 FVKESK come from the germline V gene. Between the trimmed V and J ends, which lost 0 bases and 5 bases, there was a span of 7 bases. The CDR3 has 13 residues. The CDR3 spells CASSQDFGTEAFF. In nucleotides, the CDR3 is TGTGCCAGCAGCCAAGATTTCGGGACTGAAGCTTTCTTT. Full variable domain (rest looked up from reference TRBV14 and TRBJ1-1): EAGVTQFPSHSVIEKGQTVTLRCDPISGHDNLYWYRRVMGKEIKFLLHFVKESKQDESGMPNNRFLAERTGGTYSTLKVQPAELEDSGVYFCASSQDFGTEAFFGQGTRLTVV.

The chain is built from TRBV9 and TRBJ2-3; tentative D call: TRBD2 (5 bases). The CDR3 is 12 residues long. V shed 0 bases and J shed 11 bases, with 10 bases lying between them. CDR1 and CDR2 (germline): SGDLS, YYNGEE. CDR3 loop: CASSVETGRQYF. CDR3 in DNA: TGTGCCAGCAGCGTAGAAACGGGGAGGCAGTATTTT.

The CDR3 protein is CASSIPGLAGGRETQYF. The DNA for the CDR3 is TGTGCCAGCAGCATACCGGGACTAGCGGGGGGGCGAGAGACCCAGTACTTC. The gene calls are TRBV3-1 (or the pseudogene TRBV3-2) and TRBJ2-5, with TRBD2 matching over 16 bases. CDR3 length: 17 amino acids. After removal of 5 bases from V and 4 bases from J, the junction contained 7 bases not matched to a gene. The germline CDR1 and CDR2 sequences are LGHDT and YNNKEL (reference sequence).

The V and J genes are TRBV7-7 and TRBJ2-3, with 12 bases fitting TRBD2. There are 15 residues in the CDR3. Germline CDR1 SSHAT, CDR2 FNYEAQ (reference sequence). V was pared by 5 bases and J by 4 bases, with 4 bases of the junction left unmatched. CDR3: CASSQGTSGSDTQYF. The CDR3 nucleotides are TGTGCCAGCAGCCAAGGGACTAGCGGGTCAGATACGCAGTATTTT.

This clone was detected only once. V and J are TRBV2 and TRBJ1-2, with 10 bases lining up with TRBD1. The germline V gene has CDR1 SNHLY and CDR2 FYNNEI. With 5 bases clipped from V and 8 bases from J, the junction kept 8 bases outside the gene matches. CDR3 size: 14 residues. CDR3 coding DNA: TGTGCCAGCAGTTTCGGTGACAGGGGGCGCGGCTACACCTTC. Encoded protein: CASSFGDRGRGYTF.

V usage is TRBV11-2 and J usage is TRBJ2-4, with TRBD2 as a possible D gene (6 bases). This CDR3 has 13 amino acids. V lost 3 bases to trimming and J lost 7 bases, with 10 bases between them. Germline values: CDR1 SGHAT, CDR2 FQNNGV. The CDR3 protein is CASSLGEANIQYF. CDR3 bases: TGTGCCAGCAGCTTGGGGGAGGCGAACATTCAGTACTTC.

The gene calls are TRBV29-1 and TRBJ1-1; tentatively, D is TRBD1 (6 bases). The CDR3 sequence is 14 residues long. Germline loops: CDR1 SQVTM, CDR2 ANQGSEA. V was cut by 1 base and J by 4 bases, with 13 bases left in between. This chain's CDR3 is CSVEGQVRGTEAFF. The CDR3 coding sequence is TGCAGCGTTGAAGGACAGGTCCGTGGCACTGAAGCTTTCTTT.

The chain joins TRBV6-1 to TRBJ2-3; D unresolved. Germline CDR1 MNHNS, CDR2 SASEGT. The V end was cut by 2 bases, the J end by 7 bases, with 7 bases between. The CDR3 extends over 12 amino acids. DNA of the CDR3: TGTGCCAGCAGTGAAAACAGTTATACGCAGTATTTT. Translated, it gives CASSENSYTQYF.

The chain joins TRBV6-6 to TRBJ1-1, with D uncertain. Germline V lookup: CDR1 MNHNY, CDR2 SVGAGI (reference sequence). The CDR3 sequence is 13 residues long. Trimming took off 11 bases at V and 1 base at J, with 14 bases between the two ends. Here the CDR3 reads CAGREFWNTEAFF. CDR3 nucleotides: TGTGCCGGACGGGAATTTTGGAACACTGAAGCTTTCTTT.

J is TRBJ2-2 and V is TRBV2; possibly TRBD1 for D (5 bases). Germline V gene sequence: CDR1 SNHLY, CDR2 FYNNEI. V was shortened by 7 bases and J by 6 bases, with 15 bases between the two germline ends. The CDR3 runs to 14 residues. Written as DNA, the CDR3 is TGTGCCAGCAATCAAAACTTGGGGCCCGGGGAGCTGTTTTTT. Translating gives CASNQNLGPGELFF.

This clone was observed a single time. The chain recombines TRBV28 with TRBJ1-6, with a possible D match to TRBD1 (6 bases). V gave up 7 bases and J gave up 7 bases, with 11 bases separating them. Germline values: CDR1 MDHEN, CDR2 SYDVKM. There are 13 residues in the CDR3. The chain's CDR3 is CASIDRTNSPLHF. As DNA, the CDR3 is TGTGCCAGCATTGACAGGACAAATTCACCCCTCCACTTT.

The chain combines TRBV3-1 (or the pseudogene TRBV3-2) with TRBJ2-5; 11 nucleotides match TRBD2. CDR1 and CDR2 (germline): LGHDT, YNNKEL (reference sequence). The CDR3 runs 16 residues. Trimming at V came to 1 base and at J to 0 bases, leaving 1 base not matched to a gene. CDR3 protein: CASSQVAGGNQETQYF. In nucleotides, the CDR3 is TGTGCCAGCAGCCAAGTAGCGGGGGGGAACCAAGAGACCCAGTACTTC.

The J gene is TRBJ1-2, the V gene TRBV27; D gene unclear. With 5 bases removed from V and 6 bases from J, the gap between germline ends came to 13 bases. The CDR3 spans 13 residues. Germline CDR1 and CDR2: MNHEY and SMNVEV (reference sequence). The CDR3 region is CASSERSWHGYTF. The CDR3 coding sequence is TGTGCCAGCAGTGAGCGGTCTTGGCATGGCTACACCTTC.

This clone appeared a few times. The genes are TRBV27 and TRBJ2-5; the match to TRBD2 covers 8 bases. Germline loops: CDR1 MNHEY, CDR2 SMNVEV (reference sequence). This CDR3 comprises 17 residues. J was trimmed by 5 bases and V by 5 bases; bases with no gene match: 16. The CDR3: CASSPPPGGGIGETQYF. As DNA, the CDR3 is TGTGCCAGCAGTCCCCCCCCGGGCGGGGGGATCGGGGAGACCCAGTACTTC.

The chain is built from TRBV7-9 and TRBJ2-6; D gene unclear. Between the trimmed V and J ends, which lost 5 bases and 2 bases, there was a span of 13 bases. The CDR3 runs to 16 residues. Germline V CDR1 and CDR2: SEHNR, FQNEAQ (reference sequence). The CDR3 nucleotides are TGTGCCAGCAGCAAACCCCTCAGGACTGGGGCCAACGTCCTGACTTTC. Its protein product is CASSKPLRTGANVLTF.

The J gene is TRBJ1-4, the V gene TRBV7-2; no clear D. V gave up 5 bases and J gave up 8 bases, with 9 bases separating them. Germline V CDR1 and CDR2: SGHTA, FQGNSA. CDR3 length equals 12 residues. The CDR3 region is CASSHPGEKLFF. The CDR3 nucleotides are TGTGCCAGCAGCCATCCGGGGGAAAAACTGTTTTTT.

The chain combines TRBV6-6 with TRBJ1-5, with D tentatively TRBD1 (5 bases). V lost 4 bases and J lost 4, with 11 bases in between. The length of the CDR3 is 14 residues. Germline assignment: CDR1 MNHNY and CDR2 SVGAGI (reference sequence). The CDR3 DNA follows: TGTGCCAGCAGTTTAGACAGTCTTAATCAGCCCCAGCATTTT. This codes for CASSLDSLNQPQHF.

The V and J genes are TRBV5-6 and TRBJ1-2; TRBD1 matches 7 bases. With 4 bases clipped from V and 1 base from J, the junction kept 7 bases outside the gene matches. This CDR3 spans 15 amino acids. Per the germline V gene, CDR1 is SGHDT and CDR2 is YYEEEE. The CDR3 is CASSRPGQLNYGYTF. CDR3 sequence (DNA): TGTGCCAGCAGCAGACCGGGACAGCTTAACTATGGCTACACCTTC.

The V and J genes are TRBV10-1 and TRBJ1-1, with 7 bases that match TRBD1. Germline-derived CDR1 and CDR2 are WNHNN and SYGVQD (reference sequence). After removal of 6 bases from V and 5 bases from J, the junction contained 6 bases not matched to a gene. This CDR3 is 13 amino acids long. CDR3 nucleotides: TGCGCCAGCAGCACCGCAGGGGGTACTGAAGCTTTCTTT. Amino acids: CASSTAGGTEAFF.

This chain links TRBV6-5 with TRBJ1-2; 8 bases are a match to TRBD1. CDR1 MNHEY and CDR2 SVGAGI come from the germline V gene. V gave up 6 bases and J gave up 3 bases; unmatched junction bases: 9. The CDR3 has 15 amino acids. CDR3 in amino acids: CASSRDRGVDYGYTF. The CDR3 nucleotides read TGTGCCAGCAGCCGCGACAGGGGAGTTGACTATGGCTACACCTTC.

This chain uses TRBV6-5 with TRBJ2-5, with 10 bases fitting TRBD1. Trimming at V came to 6 bases and at J to 4 bases, leaving 2 bases not matched to a gene. Germline V lookup: CDR1 MNHEY, CDR2 SVGAGI. This CDR3 is built from 13 residues. The CDR3 here is CASSRDRGETQYF. The CDR3 DNA reads as TGTGCCAGCAGCCGGGACAGGGGAGAGACCCAGTACTTC.

J is TRBJ1-5 and V is TRBV6-1, with TRBD1 as a possible D gene (5 bases). The CDR3 has 15 residues. V was trimmed by 2 bases and J by 7 bases, leaving 15 bases between them. Germline CDR1 MNHNS, CDR2 SASEGT. This CDR3 reads CASSESWGREQPQHF. In DNA form, the CDR3 reads TGTGCCAGCAGTGAATCTTGGGGGAGGGAGCAGCCCCAGCATTTT.